This is a list of T cell receptor beta chains from one sample in a study of T-cell memory formation after mild COVID-19. TCRdb itself ran the 5' RACE reads through MiXCR, one entry per CDR3 protein. The sample contains about 200,000 distinct CDR3 sequences, 9% to 10% of which appear only once. The sequenced material came from PBMCs or a T cell subset sorted from them (not recorded which). These receptors were obtained from a man between 18 and 35 years old who had mild COVID-19 (a few samples of this study predate the infection). Cell type and time point are not known. The CDR3 runs from the conserved cysteine through the conserved F or W. D genes are given only for firm matches. Clone size is not always given. Where it is, it says once, few, many or a class for expanded clones.

D	V	size	J	CDR3	DNA
.	TRBV29-1	few	TRBJ1-2	CSVERQDSRAYGYTF	TGCAGCGTTGAACGCCAGGACTCGAGGGCCTATGGCTACACCTTC
.	TRBV5-1	few	TRBJ1-5	CASSSSGGRNQPQHF	TGCGCCAGCAGCTCCAGTGGGGGACGGAATCAGCCCCAGCATTTT
TRBD2	TRBV6-4	many	TRBJ2-3	CASSDSSGGADTQYF	TGTGCCAGCAGTGACTCGAGCGGGGGGGCAGATACGCAGTATTTT
TRBD1	TRBV7-2	once	TRBJ1-2	CASSWTGGSYGYTF	TGTGCCAGCAGCTGGACAGGGGGTAGCTATGGCTACACCTTC
.	TRBV28	few	TRBJ2-5	CASSFRGYRETQYF	TGTGCCAGCAGTTTTAGGGGATATCGGGAGACCCAGTACTTC
.	TRBV7-3	.	TRBJ2-1	CASSSKGSNDQFF	TGTGCCAGCAGCTCAAAAGGCTCCAATGATCAGTTCTTC
.	TRBV6-5	.	TRBJ2-6	CASSYGYSGANVLTF	TGTGCCAGCAGTTACGGGTACTCTGGGGCCAACGTCCTGACTTTC
.	TRBV20-1	.	TRBJ1-2	CSAINPQPAISRYGYTF	TGCAGTGCTATCAATCCTCAACCCGCGATTAGTCGTTATGGCTACACCTTC
.	TRBV15	few	TRBJ1-1	CATSRDVGKGENTEAFF	TGTGCCACCAGCAGAGATGTGGGGAAAGGGGAGAACACTGAAGCTTTCTTT
.	TRBV4-2	.	TRBJ1-1	CASSHGGSEAFF	TGTGCCAGCAGCCACGGGGGATCTGAAGCTTTCTTT